This T cell receptor beta chain comes out of a study of T-cell reconstitution after alpha-beta-depleted transplantation in children. This CDR3 is built from 15 residues. V was clipped by 2 bases and J by 10 bases; unmatched bases: 10. Researchers prepared the TCRbeta library using unique molecular identifiers, the study reports. One entry per CDR3 protein, called by TCRdb with MiXCR from the PCR reads. Among about 470,000 distinct CDR3 sequences, about 45% were seen once, and the ten largest hold 27%. The receptor was isolated from a girl between 2 and 10 years old with aplastic anemia, due to receive a stem cell transplant. The specimen comprised PBMCs, sampled before TCRalphabeta/CD19-depleted stem cell transplant. This sequence joins TRBV12-3 or TRBV12-4 and TRBJ1-2; 10 bases map to TRBD1. CDR3 amino acids: CASSLQAGTGAPYTF. The CDR3 nucleotides read TGTGCCAGCAGTTTACAAGCCGGGACAGGGGCCCCCTACACCTTC.